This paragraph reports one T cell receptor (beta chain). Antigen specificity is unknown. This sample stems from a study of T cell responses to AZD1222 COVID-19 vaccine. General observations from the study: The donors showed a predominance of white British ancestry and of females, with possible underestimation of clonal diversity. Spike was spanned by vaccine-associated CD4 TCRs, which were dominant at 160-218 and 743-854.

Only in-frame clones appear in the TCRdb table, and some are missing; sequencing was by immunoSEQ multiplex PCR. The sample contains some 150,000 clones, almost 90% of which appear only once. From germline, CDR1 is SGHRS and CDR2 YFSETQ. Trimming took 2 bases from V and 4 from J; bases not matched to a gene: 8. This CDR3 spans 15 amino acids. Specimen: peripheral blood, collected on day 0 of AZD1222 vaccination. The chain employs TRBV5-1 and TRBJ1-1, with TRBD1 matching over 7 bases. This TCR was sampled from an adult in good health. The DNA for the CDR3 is TGCGCCAGCAGCTTTGGACAGGCAAGTTTCACTGAAGCTTTCTTT. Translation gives CASSFGQASFTEAFF.